This record concerns one T cell receptor beta chain sequence. The data were obtained in a study of blood T cell repertoires in COVID-19. Turning to the study itself: Samples taken during acute and convalescent COVID-19 were collected in the United States, Italy and Spain.

This CDR3 has 15 residues. With 4 bases removed from V and 3 bases from J, the gap between germline ends came to 12 bases. Per the germline V gene, CDR1 is MNHEY and CDR2 is SMNVEV (reference sequence). Followed over time, Seattle patients had been enrolled while infection was active. In the authors' workflow: Nucleated cell counts were estimated from reference gene primer amplification. Profiled with immunoSEQ multiplex PCR; TCRdb holds only in-frame clones, not every one. The DNA gave D and trimming, while V, J and clone size come from that table. The sample holds about 170,000 clones; approximately 85% are singletons and the top ten take 6.5% to 7.5%.

Sequences were obtained from peripheral blood. The chain combines TRBV27 with TRBJ1-4; D is perhaps TRBD1 (5 bases). This receptor was taken from a man older than 75 with COVID-19, enrolled during active disease. For the CDR3, the DNA is TGTGCCAGCAGTTCGCCGACAGATCCTAATGAAAAACTGTTTTTT. It yields the protein CASSSPTDPNEKLFF.